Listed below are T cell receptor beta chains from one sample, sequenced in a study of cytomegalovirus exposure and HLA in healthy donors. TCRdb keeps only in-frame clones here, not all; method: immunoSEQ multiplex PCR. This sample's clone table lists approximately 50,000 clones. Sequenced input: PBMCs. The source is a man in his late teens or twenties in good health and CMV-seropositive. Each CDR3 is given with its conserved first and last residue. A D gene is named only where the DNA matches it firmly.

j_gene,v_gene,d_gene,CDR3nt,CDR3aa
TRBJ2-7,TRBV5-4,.,TGTGCCAGCAGCTCGGGAGCCTTCTACGAGCAGTACTTC,CASSSGAFYEQYF
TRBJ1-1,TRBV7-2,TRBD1,TGTGCCAGCAGCTTGGGGACAGCCATGAACACTGAAGCTTTCTTT,CASSLGTAMNTEAFF
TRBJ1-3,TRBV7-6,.,TGTGCCAGCAGCTTAGGGGGAGAACTCGGAAACACCATATATTTT,CASSLGGELGNTIYF
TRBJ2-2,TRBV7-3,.,TGTGCCAGCAGCTCCCAACTTACCGGGGAGCTGTTTTTT,CASSSQLTGELFF
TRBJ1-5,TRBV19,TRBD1,TGTGCCAGTAATGACAGGGGAGACTATAGCAATCAGCCCCAGCATTTT,CASNDRGDYSNQPQHF
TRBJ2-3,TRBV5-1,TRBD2,TGCGCCAGCAGCGGGGACTACCCAGATACGCAGTATTTT,CASSGDYPDTQYF
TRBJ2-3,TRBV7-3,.,TGTGCCAGCAGCTTTAGCCCTTCAACAGATACGCAGTATTTT,CASSFSPSTDTQYF
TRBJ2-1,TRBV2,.,TGTGCCAGCACACCGAACCGCGACAATGAGCAGTTCTTC,CASTPNRDNEQFF
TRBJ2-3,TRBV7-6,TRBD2,TGTGCCAGCAGCTTAAACGTAGCGGGACCCACAGATACGCAGTATTTT,CASSLNVAGPTDTQYF
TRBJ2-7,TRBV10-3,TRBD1,TGTGCCATCAGCGCCGGGACAGGGACCTACGAGCAGTACTTC,CAISAGTGTYEQYF
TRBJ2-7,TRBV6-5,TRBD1,TGTGCCAGCAGTTCCTCCTCAGGGGGCTACGAGCAGTACTTC,CASSSSSGGYEQYF
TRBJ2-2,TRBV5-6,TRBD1,TGTGCCAGCAGCTCCCCCAACAGGGGTAACACCGGGGAGCTGTTTTTT,CASSSPNRGNTGELFF